Sequencing of this TCR beta chain was carried out in a study of T cell responses to AZD1222 COVID-19 vaccine. Findings and caveats of the study: The study found vaccine-associated CD4 TCRs spanning spike, dominant at 160-218 and 743-854.

After removal of 4 bases from V and 2 bases from J, the junction contained 9 bases not matched to a gene. Germline V gives CDR1 SGHTS, CDR2 YDEGEE. The CDR3 extends over 16 amino acids. Turning to this clone: The antigen is undetermined.

Sequencing was performed with immunoSEQ multiplex PCR; in TCRdb, only in-frame clones are kept and a portion is missing. Found here are about 140,000 clones, just over 90% of them singletons; the top ten hold approximately 1.2%. This clonotype was obtained from an adult who received the AZD1222 COVID-19 vaccine. V gene TRBV5-8 combines with J gene TRBJ2-7, with TRBD2 matching over 10 bases. Sequencing was performed on peripheral blood, taken 28 days after the second AZD1222 dose. The CDR3 nucleotides are TGTGCCAGCAGCCTAGCACTAGCGGGGTGGACCTACGAGCAGTACTTC. This encodes CASSLALAGWTYEQYF.